These 22 T cell receptor beta chains share one sample of origin, sequenced in a study of shared clonotypes between healthy human individuals. Using immunoSEQ multiplex PCR, the repertoire was profiled, and TCRdb retains in-frame clones only, with some absent. The sample includes over a million clones, more than 95% of them seen just once. Sequenced: naive CD4+ T cells sorted from blood. Subset defined: CD45RA+ positively selected. The receptors were sampled from a man between 25 and 39 years old in good health.

The genes are TRBV11-2 and TRBJ2-5; D uncertain. This CDR3 comprises 11 residues. Germline lookup yields CDR1 SGHAT and CDR2 FQNNGV. With 5 bases removed from V and 5 bases from J, the gap between germline ends came to 6 bases. CDR3 DNA: TGTGCCAGCAGCCCCATGGAGACCCAGTACTTC. Protein product: CASSPMETQYF.

V is TRBV5-1 and J is TRBJ2-5, with D possibly being TRBD2 (6 bases). Germline assignment: CDR1 SGHRS and CDR2 YFSETQ. This CDR3 has 13 residues. Trimming removed 7 bases at V and 2 bases at J, with 12 bases between. CDR3 nucleotide sequence: TGCGCCAGCGCGGGCGGGAATCAAGAGACCCAGTACTTC. Translation: CASAGGNQETQYF.

V gene TRBV5-1 combines with J gene TRBJ2-1; 7 positions agree with TRBD1. CDR3 length equals 15 residues. From germline, CDR1 is SGHRS and CDR2 YFSETQ. Trimming took 3 bases from V and 0 from J; bases not matched to a gene: 3. CDR3 sequence reads: CASSSRQGSYNEQFF. The DNA of the CDR3 is TGCGCCAGCAGCTCTCGACAGGGCTCCTACAATGAGCAGTTCTTC.

This clone was seen once. The V call is TRBV7-9, the J call TRBJ2-6, with TRBD1 matching 8 bases. The CDR3 is made up of 15 amino acids. Per the germline V gene, CDR1 is SEHNR and CDR2 is FQNEAQ (reference sequence). J gave up 3 bases and V 8 bases, and 6 bases lay outside the gene matches. The CDR3 bases are TGTGCCAGCTCCGACAGGGGCGTTGGGGCCAACGTCCTGACTTTC. It specifies CASSDRGVGANVLTF.

The chain links TRBV5-6 to TRBJ2-2; 10 nucleotides line up with TRBD1. This CDR3 spans 19 amino acids. The V and J ends lost 3 bases and 5 bases, in that order; junction bases with no gene match: 16. The germline V gene encodes CDR1 SGHDT and CDR2 YYEEEE. DNA for the CDR3: TGTGCCAGCAGCTCCCTTGGACAGGGGGTGGTGAGGGGTACCGGGGAGCTGTTTTTT. Its translation is CASSSLGQGVVRGTGELFF.

The chain has TRBV28 and TRBJ2-1; 12 bases align to TRBD2. The CDR3 loop spans 16 amino acids. CDR1 is MDHEN, CDR2 SYDVKM, per germline. Unmatched junction bases numbered 11, after V lost 5 bases and J lost 9 bases. CDR3 in amino acids: CASSSNGLAGIGEQFF. CDR3 in DNA: TGTGCCAGCAGTAGTAATGGACTAGCGGGAATCGGTGAGCAGTTCTTC.

V is TRBV29-1 and J is TRBJ2-7; 11 positions agree with TRBD2. Germline V lookup: CDR1 SQVTM, CDR2 ANQGSEA. V lost 5 bases, J lost 0 bases, and 3 bases stayed unmatched. CDR3 length: 14 amino acids. The CDR3 reads CSVTGLADSYEQYF. For the CDR3, the DNA is TGCAGCGTTACGGGACTAGCGGACTCCTACGAGCAGTACTTC.

This clone was counted a single time. The chain uses TRBV6-6 and TRBJ1-5, with no clear D. Trimming cost V 0 bases and J 5 bases, with 14 bases left between them. Germline V gene lookup returns CDR1 MNHNY and CDR2 SVGAGI (reference sequence). The CDR3 runs 16 residues. In DNA, the CDR3 is TGTGCCAGCAGTTACTCGAGGCCGTCCCTCGATCAGCCCCAGCATTTT. It specifies CASSYSRPSLDQPQHF.

In regard to this clone: Other DNA sequences in the same sample also yield this CDR3. This chain uses TRBV5-1 with TRBJ2-7, with TRBD2 matching over 7 bases. The CDR3 covers 14 residues. Germline V gene sequence: CDR1 SGHRS, CDR2 YFSETQ. V shed 0 bases and J 2 bases; nucleotides not matched to a gene: 2. The CDR3, as DNA: TGCGCCAGCAGCTTGGTCGGGAGGACCTACGAGCAGTACTTC. Translating gives CASSLVGRTYEQYF. The full variable domain, in which reference TRBV5-1 and TRBJ2-7 provide the parts outside the CDR3, is KAGVTQTPRYLIKTRGQQVTLSCSPISGHRSVSWYQQTPGQGLQFLFEYFSETQRNKGNFPGRFSGRQFSNSRSEMNVSTLELGDSALYLCASSLVGRTYEQYFGPGTRLTVT.

This chain links TRBV5-5 with TRBJ2-7; the match to TRBD1 covers 8 bases. V trimming: 4 bases; J trimming: 4 bases; junction bases outside the gene matches: 7. The CDR3 covers 14 residues. Germline V gene data show CDR1 as SGHKS and CDR2 as YYEKEE (reference sequence). CDR3 sequence reads: CASSRTGGRYEQYF. The CDR3 nucleotides read TGTGCCAGCAGCCGTACAGGGGGACGATACGAGCAGTACTTC.

J is TRBJ2-5 and V is TRBV20-1; D not certain. The V and J ends lost 7 bases and 1 base respectively, with 7 bases between them. CDR3 length: 11 residues. Germline V gene lookup returns CDR1 DFQATT and CDR2 SNEGSKA (reference sequence). The CDR3 protein is CSVVRQETQYF. CDR3 in DNA: TGCAGTGTAGTTCGCCAAGAGACCCAGTACTTC.

This chain connects TRBV2 to TRBJ1-2, with no clear D. CDR1 is SNHLY, CDR2 FYNNEI, per germline. The V and J ends lost 2 bases and 0 bases respectively, with 7 bases between them. CDR3 size: 14 residues. The CDR3 coding sequence is TGTGCCAGCAGTGAACTTACAGCTAACTATGGCTACACCTTC. It yields the protein CASSELTANYGYTF.

This clone was recorded only once. The rearrangement joins TRBV18 to TRBJ2-1; TRBD1 agrees at 8 bases. The V gene's germline CDR1 is KGHSH and CDR2 LQKENI. The CDR3 extends over 15 amino acids. The V segment lost 1 base and the J segment 7 bases; nucleotides outside the gene matches: 6. The CDR3 sequence: CASSPLQGAGNEQFF. For the CDR3, the DNA is TGTGCCAGCTCACCACTGCAGGGGGCGGGGAATGAGCAGTTCTTC.

The chain has TRBV28 and TRBJ1-4, with 9 bases aligning to TRBD1. Germline V gene lookup returns CDR1 MDHEN and CDR2 SYDVKM. This CDR3 is built from 16 residues. V lost 4 bases, J lost 8 bases, and 11 bases stayed unmatched. The CDR3 DNA sequence: TGTGCCAGCAGTTCTCCCCTGGGACAGGGCTGGGAAAAACTGTTTTTT. Protein product: CASSSPLGQGWEKLFF.

This chain connects TRBV11-2 to TRBJ1-3; D might be TRBD1 (5 bases). The CDR3 sequence is 16 residues long. Germline V lookup: CDR1 SGHAT, CDR2 FQNNGV. The ends were cut back, 3 bases at V and 3 bases at J, with 15 bases in the middle. The CDR3 region has the DNA TGTGCCAGCAGCTTTGGTAGGGGTGCCGGTGGAAACACCATATATTTT. Amino acids: CASSFGRGAGGNTIYF.

The count of this clone is one. V and J are TRBV10-3 and TRBJ2-7, with D unresolved. The germline gives CDR1 ENHRY, CDR2 SYGVKD. The germline V and J ends were trimmed by 7 bases and 0 bases, with 13 bases remaining between them. The CDR3 is made up of 14 amino acids. The CDR3 sequence: CAIIPDLNSYEQYF. CDR3 sequence (DNA): TGTGCCATCATCCCAGACTTAAACTCCTACGAGCAGTACTTC.

The chain recombines TRBV9 with TRBJ2-7, with D possibly matching TRBD1 (5 bases). V lost 4 bases to trimming and J lost 3 bases, with 14 bases between them. Germline CDR1 reads SGDLS; CDR2 reads YYNGEE. The CDR3 spans 14 residues. This CDR3 reads CASSLRLGDYEQYF. CDR3 nucleotide sequence: TGTGCCAGCAGCCTCCGATTAGGGGACTACGAGCAGTACTTC.

A remark on this clone: Other DNA sequences from this sample encode an identical CDR3 as well. The rearrangement links TRBV7-2 to TRBJ2-6; D uncertain. Trimming left V 1 base short and J 0 bases short, with 7 bases between. The germline gives CDR1 SGHTA, CDR2 FQGNSA. The CDR3 totals 16 residues. The CDR3 DNA reads as TGTGCCAGCAGCTTAGAAGGGTCCTCTGGGGCCAACGTCCTGACTTTC. Amino acids: CASSLEGSSGANVLTF.

With respect to this clone: The same CDR3 is also encoded by other DNA sequences in this sample. The CDR3 region has the DNA TGTGCCAGCAGTGAAGGCTCTGGAAACACCATATATTTT. The encoded protein is CASSEGSGNTIYF. V gene TRBV6-1 combines with J gene TRBJ1-3; D is undetermined. The CDR3 has 13 amino acids. Germline loops: CDR1 MNHNS, CDR2 SASEGT. Trimming took off 1 base at V and 0 bases at J, with 1 base between the two ends.

J is TRBJ2-5 and V is TRBV28; the match to TRBD2 covers 9 bases. Looked up from germline, CDR1 is MDHEN and CDR2 is SYDVKM. J was trimmed by 4 bases and V by 6 bases; bases with no gene match: 9. This CDR3 is 15 amino acids long. This CDR3 is CASRTIAGARETQYF. The CDR3 nucleotides are TGTGCCAGCAGAACCATAGCGGGAGCGAGAGAGACCCAGTACTTC.

The chain employs TRBV5-1 and TRBJ2-6; 7 bases match TRBD1. V lost 4 bases to trimming and J lost 4 bases; unmatched junction nucleotides: 11. CDR3 size: 17 residues. Germline assignment: CDR1 SGHRS and CDR2 YFSETQ. The DNA for the CDR3 is TGCGCCAGCAGCGTGCGGGTGGGGGACAGCGGGGCCAACGTCCTGACTTTC. Residues: CASSVRVGDSGANVLTF.

CDR3 sequence reads: CASKVIPPHYEQYF. Written as DNA, the CDR3 is TGTGCCAGCAAGGTCATCCCTCCACACTACGAGCAGTACTTC. The chain recombines TRBV6-1 with TRBJ2-7; D remains ambiguous. The germline gives CDR1 MNHNS, CDR2 SASEGT. V lost 7 bases and J lost 3, with 16 bases in between. This CDR3 comprises 14 residues.